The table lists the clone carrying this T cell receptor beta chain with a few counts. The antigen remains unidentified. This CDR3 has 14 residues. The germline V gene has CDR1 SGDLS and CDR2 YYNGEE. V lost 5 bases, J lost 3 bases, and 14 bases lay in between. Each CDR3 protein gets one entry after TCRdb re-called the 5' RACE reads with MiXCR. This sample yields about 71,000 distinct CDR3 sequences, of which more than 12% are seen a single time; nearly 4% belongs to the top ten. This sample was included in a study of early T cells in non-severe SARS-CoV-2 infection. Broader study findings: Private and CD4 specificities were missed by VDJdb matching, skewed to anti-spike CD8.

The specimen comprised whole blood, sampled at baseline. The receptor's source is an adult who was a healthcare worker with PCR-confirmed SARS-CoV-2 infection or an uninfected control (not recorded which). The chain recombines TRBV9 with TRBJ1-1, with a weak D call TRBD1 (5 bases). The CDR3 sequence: CASSVGGDYTEAFF. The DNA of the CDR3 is TGTGCCAGCAGTGTGGGGGGTGATTACACTGAAGCTTTCTTT.